Sequencing of this TCR beta chain was carried out in a study of human CD8 memory T cell subsets. About this clonotype itself: What it binds is not known.

General study points: Stem-like memory and precursor exhausted T cell repertoires had very little in common with each other.

PBMC were drawn from healthy donors' buffy coats. UMI-labeled 5' RACE was the method by which TCR beta libraries were made. TCRdb processed the 5' RACE reads again and assigns one entry to each CDR3 protein, with no DNA. The ten most abundant clones cover 38% of a sample with 4,000 to 6,000 distinct CDR3 sequences. CDR1 and CDR2 (germline): SNHLY, FYNNEI. The CDR3 sequence is 12 residues long. The source is a human donor in good health. The material sequenced was CD8+ T cells from PBMCs. The J gene is TRBJ2-7, the V gene TRBV2; the D call of TRBD1 rests on TCRdb alone, since no DNA is present to check it. CDR3: CASILRGFEQYF.